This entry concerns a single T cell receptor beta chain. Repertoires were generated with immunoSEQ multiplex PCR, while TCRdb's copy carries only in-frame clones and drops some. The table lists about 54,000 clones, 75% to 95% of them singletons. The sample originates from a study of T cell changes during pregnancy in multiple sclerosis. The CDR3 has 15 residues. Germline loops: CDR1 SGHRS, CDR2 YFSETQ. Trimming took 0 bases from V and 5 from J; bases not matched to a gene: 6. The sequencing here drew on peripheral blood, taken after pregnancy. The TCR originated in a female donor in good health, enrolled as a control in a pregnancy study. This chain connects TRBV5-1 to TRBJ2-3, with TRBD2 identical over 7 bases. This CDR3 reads CASSLEAGPGDTQYF. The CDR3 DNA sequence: TGCGCCAGCAGCTTGGAAGCGGGGCCTGGAGATACGCAGTATTTT. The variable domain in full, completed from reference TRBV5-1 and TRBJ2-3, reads KAGVTQTPRYLIKTRGQQVTLSCSPISGHRSVSWYQQTPGQGLQFLFEYFSETQRNKGNFPGRFSGRQFSNSRSEMNVSTLELGDSALYLCASSLEAGPGDTQYFGPGTRLTVL.